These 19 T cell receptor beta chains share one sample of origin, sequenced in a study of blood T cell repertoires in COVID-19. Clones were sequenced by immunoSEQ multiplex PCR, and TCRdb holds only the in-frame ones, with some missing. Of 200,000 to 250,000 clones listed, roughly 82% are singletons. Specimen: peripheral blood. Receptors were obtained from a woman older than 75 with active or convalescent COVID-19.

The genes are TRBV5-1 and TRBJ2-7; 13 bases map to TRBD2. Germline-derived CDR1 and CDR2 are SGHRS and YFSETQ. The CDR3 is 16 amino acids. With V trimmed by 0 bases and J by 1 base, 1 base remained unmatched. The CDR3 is CASSLALAGGSYEQYF. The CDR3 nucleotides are TGCGCCAGCAGCTTGGCACTAGCGGGAGGGTCCTACGAGCAGTACTTC.

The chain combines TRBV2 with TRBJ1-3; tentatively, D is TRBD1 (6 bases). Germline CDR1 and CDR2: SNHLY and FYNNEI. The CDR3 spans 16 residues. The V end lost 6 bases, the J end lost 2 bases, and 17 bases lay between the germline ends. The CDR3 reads CASSLLQGTPGNTIYF. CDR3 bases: TGTGCCAGCAGCCTTCTACAGGGAACCCCTGGAAACACCATATATTTT.

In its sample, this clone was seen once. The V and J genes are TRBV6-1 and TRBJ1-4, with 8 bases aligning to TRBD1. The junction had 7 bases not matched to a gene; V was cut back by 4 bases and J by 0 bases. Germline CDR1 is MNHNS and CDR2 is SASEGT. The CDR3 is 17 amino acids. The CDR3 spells CASSAGTGYATNEKLFF. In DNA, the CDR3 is TGTGCCAGCAGTGCAGGGACAGGCTATGCAACTAATGAAAAACTGTTTTTT.

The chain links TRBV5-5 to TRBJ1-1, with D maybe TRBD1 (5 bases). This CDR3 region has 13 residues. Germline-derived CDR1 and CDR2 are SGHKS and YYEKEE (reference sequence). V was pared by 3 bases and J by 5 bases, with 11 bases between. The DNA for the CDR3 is TGTGCCAGCAGCTCTGCAGGGCGTACTGAAGCTTTCTTT. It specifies CASSSAGRTEAFF.

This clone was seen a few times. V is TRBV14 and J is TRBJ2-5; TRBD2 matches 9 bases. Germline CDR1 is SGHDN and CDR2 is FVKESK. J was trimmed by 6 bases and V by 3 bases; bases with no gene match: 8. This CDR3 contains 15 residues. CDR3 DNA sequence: TGTGCCAGCAGCCAGCCCGGGACTAGCATCAAGACCCAGTACTTC. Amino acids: CASSQPGTSIKTQYF.

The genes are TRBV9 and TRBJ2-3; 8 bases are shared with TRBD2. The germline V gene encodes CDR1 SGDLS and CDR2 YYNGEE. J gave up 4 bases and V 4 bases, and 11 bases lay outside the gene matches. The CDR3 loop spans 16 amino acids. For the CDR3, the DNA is TGTGCCAGCAGCCACTACGGCGGGGGGTTACCAGATACGCAGTATTTT. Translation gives CASSHYGGGLPDTQYF.

CDR3 coding DNA: TGTGCCAGCAGCCCCAGCCCCGGGACAGTTAATAATTCACCCCTCCACTTT. Translated, it gives CASSPSPGTVNNSPLHF. J is TRBJ1-6 and V is TRBV7-2, with 7 nucleotides matching TRBD1. Losses at the gene ends were 5 bases for V and 5 bases for J; bases not matched to a gene: 12. The CDR3 has 17 residues. The V gene's germline CDR1 is SGHTA and CDR2 FQGNSA.

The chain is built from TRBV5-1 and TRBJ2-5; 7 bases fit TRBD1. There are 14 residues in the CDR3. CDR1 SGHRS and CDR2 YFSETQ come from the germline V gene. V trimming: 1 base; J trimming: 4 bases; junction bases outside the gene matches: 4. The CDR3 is CASSLPHRGETQYF. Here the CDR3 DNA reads TGCGCCAGCAGCTTGCCCCACAGGGGAGAGACCCAGTACTTC. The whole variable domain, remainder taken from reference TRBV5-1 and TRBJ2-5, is KAGVTQTPRYLIKTRGQQVTLSCSPISGHRSVSWYQQTPGQGLQFLFEYFSETQRNKGNFPGRFSGRQFSNSRSEMNVSTLELGDSALYLCASSLPHRGETQYFGPGTRLLVL.

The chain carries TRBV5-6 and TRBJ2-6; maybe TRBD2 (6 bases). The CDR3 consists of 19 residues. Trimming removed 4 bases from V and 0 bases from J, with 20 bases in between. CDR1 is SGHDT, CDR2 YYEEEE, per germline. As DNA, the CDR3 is TGTGCCAGCAGCCCCTGGGGGAGGAAGGGACTCTCTGGGGCCAACGTCCTGACTTTC. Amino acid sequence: CASSPWGRKGLSGANVLTF.

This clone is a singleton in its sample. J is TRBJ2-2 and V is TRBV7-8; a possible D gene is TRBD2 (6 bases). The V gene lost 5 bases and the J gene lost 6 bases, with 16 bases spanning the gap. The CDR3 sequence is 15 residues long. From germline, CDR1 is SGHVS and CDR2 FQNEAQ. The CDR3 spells CASSPRDSPSGELFF. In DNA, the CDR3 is TGTGCCAGCAGCCCGCGGGACTCTCCATCCGGGGAGCTGTTTTTT.

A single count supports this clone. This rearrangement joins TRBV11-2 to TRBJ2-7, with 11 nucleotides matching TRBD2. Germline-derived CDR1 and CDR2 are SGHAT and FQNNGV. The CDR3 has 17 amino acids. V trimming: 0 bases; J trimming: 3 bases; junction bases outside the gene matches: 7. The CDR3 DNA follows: TGTGCCAGCAGCTTAGAGGTGGGACTAGCGGCTTACTACGAGCAGTACTTC. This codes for CASSLEVGLAAYYEQYF.

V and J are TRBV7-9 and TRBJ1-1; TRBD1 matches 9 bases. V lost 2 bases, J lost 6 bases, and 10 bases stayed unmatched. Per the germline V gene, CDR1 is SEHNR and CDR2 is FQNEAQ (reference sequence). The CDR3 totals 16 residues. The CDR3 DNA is TGTGCCAGCAGCTTAACCTCCGGGACAGGGAGCGCTGAAGCTTTCTTT. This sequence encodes CASSLTSGTGSAEAFF.

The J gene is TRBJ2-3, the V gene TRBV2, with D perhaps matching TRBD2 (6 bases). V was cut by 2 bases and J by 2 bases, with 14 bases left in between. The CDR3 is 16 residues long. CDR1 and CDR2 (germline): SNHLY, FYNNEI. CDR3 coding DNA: TGTGCCAGCAGTGAATACGGGGGTTCGGACACAGATACGCAGTATTTT. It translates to CASSEYGGSDTDTQYF.

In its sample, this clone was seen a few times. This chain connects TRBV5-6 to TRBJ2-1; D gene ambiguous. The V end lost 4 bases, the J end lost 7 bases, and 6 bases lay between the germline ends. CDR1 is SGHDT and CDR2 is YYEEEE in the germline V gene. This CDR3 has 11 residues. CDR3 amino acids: CASSRINEQFF. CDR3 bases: TGTGCCAGCAGCCGTATTAATGAGCAGTTCTTC. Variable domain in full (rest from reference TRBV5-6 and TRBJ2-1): DAGVTQSPTHLIKTRGQQVTLRCSPKSGHDTVSWYQQALGQGPQFIFQYYEEEERQRGNFPDRFSGHQFPNYSSELNVNALLLGDSALYLCASSRINEQFFGPGTRLTVL.

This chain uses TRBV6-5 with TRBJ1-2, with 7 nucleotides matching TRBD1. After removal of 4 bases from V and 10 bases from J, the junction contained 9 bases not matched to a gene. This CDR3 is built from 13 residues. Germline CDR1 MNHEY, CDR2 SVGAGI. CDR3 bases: TGTGCCAGCAGTTTAGGGACAGCAACCCTCTACACCTTC. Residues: CASSLGTATLYTF.

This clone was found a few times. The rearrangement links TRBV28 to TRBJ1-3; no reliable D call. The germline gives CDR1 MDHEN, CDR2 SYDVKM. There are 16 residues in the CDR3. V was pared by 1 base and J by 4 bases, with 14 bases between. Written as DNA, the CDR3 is TGTGCCAGCAGTTTATATAGGGAGGTCTTGGGAAACACCATATATTTT. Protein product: CASSLYREVLGNTIYF.

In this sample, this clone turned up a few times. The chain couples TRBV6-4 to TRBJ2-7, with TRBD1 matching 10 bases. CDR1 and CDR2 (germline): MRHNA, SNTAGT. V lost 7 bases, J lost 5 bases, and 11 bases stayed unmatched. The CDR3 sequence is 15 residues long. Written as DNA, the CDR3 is TGTGCCAGCATCAGACCGGGACAGGGGTTTAACGAGCAGTACTTC. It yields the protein CASIRPGQGFNEQYF.

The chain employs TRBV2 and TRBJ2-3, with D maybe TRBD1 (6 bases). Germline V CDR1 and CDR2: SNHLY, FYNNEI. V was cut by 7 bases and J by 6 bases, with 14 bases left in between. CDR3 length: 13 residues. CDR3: CASNPGVGDTQYF. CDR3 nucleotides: TGTGCCAGCAATCCAGGGGTGGGGGATACGCAGTATTTT.

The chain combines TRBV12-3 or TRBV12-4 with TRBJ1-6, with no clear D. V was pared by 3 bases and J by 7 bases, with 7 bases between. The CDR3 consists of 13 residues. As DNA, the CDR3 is TGTGCCAGCAGTTTTGGCGGGAATTCACCCCTCCACTTT. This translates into CASSFGGNSPLHF.